These T cell receptor beta chains were read from a single sample in a study of T cell responses to AZD1222 COVID-19 vaccine. Assay: immunoSEQ multiplex PCR; the TCRdb copy retains only in-frame clones and omits some. The sample lists some 110,000 clones; around 82% were seen once. The sequencing used peripheral blood, collected on day 0 of AZD1222 vaccination. These receptors all stem from an adult in good health. Each CDR3 is given with its conserved first and last residue. The order of the fields is D gene, J gene, V gene, clone size, CDR3 protein, CDR3 DNA. A D gene is named only where the DNA matches it firmly. The listing skips clone size in some rows; elsewhere it reads once, few, many or a size class.

D gene: -; J gene: TRBJ2-1; V gene: TRBV10-3; clone size: once; CDR3 protein: CAISERTRGQFF; CDR3 DNA: TGTGCCATCAGTGAGCGAACCCGAGGGCAGTTCTTC
D gene: TRBD1; J gene: TRBJ2-3; V gene: TRBV10-3; clone size: -; CDR3 protein: CAISVRDRAQDTQYF; CDR3 DNA: TGTGCCATCAGTGTACGGGACAGGGCCCAAGATACGCAGTATTTT
D gene: -; J gene: TRBJ2-2; V gene: TRBV19; clone size: -; CDR3 protein: CASSILPLEPGELFF; CDR3 DNA: TGTGCCAGTAGTATCCTTCCCCTCGAGCCCGGGGAGCTGTTTTTT
D gene: -; J gene: TRBJ1-3; V gene: TRBV6-5; clone size: -; CDR3 protein: CASRGSGSGNTIYF; CDR3 DNA: TGTGCCAGCCGAGGGTCGGGGTCTGGAAACACCATATATTTT
D gene: -; J gene: TRBJ2-7; V gene: TRBV5-1; clone size: -; CDR3 protein: CASSLSGTPYEQYF; CDR3 DNA: TGCGCCAGCAGCTTGTCCGGGACACCCTACGAGCAGTACTTC
D gene: -; J gene: TRBJ2-4; V gene: TRBV12-3/TRBV12-4; clone size: -; CDR3 protein: CASRWGGVNIQYF; CDR3 DNA: TGTGCCAGCAGATGGGGTGGCGTAAACATTCAGTACTTC
D gene: -; J gene: TRBJ1-1; V gene: TRBV18; clone size: few; CDR3 protein: CASSPPSGVEAFF; CDR3 DNA: TGTGCCAGCTCACCACCTAGTGGGGTTGAAGCTTTCTTT
D gene: TRBD1; J gene: TRBJ1-5; V gene: TRBV5-1; clone size: -; CDR3 protein: CASSQTGALEPQHF; CDR3 DNA: TGCGCCAGCAGCCAAACAGGGGCCCTTGAGCCCCAGCATTTT
D gene: TRBD2; J gene: TRBJ2-5; V gene: TRBV7-8; clone size: -; CDR3 protein: CASSFTSGRGETQYF; CDR3 DNA: TGTGCCAGCAGCTTCACTAGCGGGAGGGGAGAGACCCAGTACTTC
D gene: TRBD1; J gene: TRBJ2-7; V gene: TRBV6-1; clone size: -; CDR3 protein: CASSEYQGAYEQYF; CDR3 DNA: TGTGCCAGCAGTGAATACCAGGGGGCGTACGAGCAGTACTTC
D gene: -; J gene: TRBJ2-7; V gene: TRBV2; clone size: -; CDR3 protein: CASSESPGVGYEQYF; CDR3 DNA: TGTGCCAGCAGTGAGTCCCCGGGGGTTGGTTACGAGCAGTACTTC
D gene: TRBD1; J gene: TRBJ1-3; V gene: TRBV7-3; clone size: -; CDR3 protein: CASSPGGPGNTIYF; CDR3 DNA: TGTGCCAGCAGCCCAGGGGGTCCTGGAAACACCATATATTTT
D gene: TRBD1; J gene: TRBJ1-6; V gene: TRBV5-1; clone size: -; CDR3 protein: CASLEGADYNSPLHF; CDR3 DNA: TGCGCCAGCCTCGAGGGGGCCGACTATAATTCACCCCTCCACTTT
D gene: -; J gene: TRBJ2-5; V gene: TRBV7-3; clone size: -; CDR3 protein: CASSSQSGQETQYF; CDR3 DNA: TGTGCCAGCAGCTCCCAAAGCGGCCAAGAGACCCAGTACTTC
D gene: -; J gene: TRBJ2-7; V gene: TRBV2; clone size: -; CDR3 protein: CASSPRADSYEQYF; CDR3 DNA: TGTGCCAGCAGTCCAAGGGCGGATTCCTACGAGCAGTACTTC
D gene: TRBD1; J gene: TRBJ2-7; V gene: TRBV7-9; clone size: few; CDR3 protein: CASRPPGQAYEQYF; CDR3 DNA: TGTGCCAGCAGACCTCCGGGACAGGCCTACGAGCAGTACTTC
D gene: TRBD2; J gene: TRBJ2-5; V gene: TRBV5-1; clone size: -; CDR3 protein: CASSTGGYQETQYF; CDR3 DNA: TGCGCCAGCAGCACGGGGGGATACCAAGAGACCCAGTACTTC
D gene: -; J gene: TRBJ2-7; V gene: TRBV3-1/TRBV3-2; clone size: -; CDR3 protein: CASSQAAQGREQYF; CDR3 DNA: TGTGCCAGCAGCCAAGCAGCACAGGGGAGGGAGCAGTACTTC
D gene: TRBD1; J gene: TRBJ2-7; V gene: TRBV28; clone size: -; CDR3 protein: CASFHRGPSYEQYF; CDR3 DNA: TGTGCCAGCTTCCACAGGGGGCCCTCCTACGAGCAGTACTTC
D gene: -; J gene: TRBJ2-3; V gene: TRBV9; clone size: -; CDR3 protein: CASSFQGGRNTDTQYF; CDR3 DNA: TGTGCCAGCAGCTTCCAGGGTGGGAGGAACACAGATACGCAGTATTTT
D gene: TRBD1; J gene: TRBJ1-2; V gene: TRBV2; clone size: -; CDR3 protein: CASSSIRQGVYGYTF; CDR3 DNA: TGTGCCAGCAGTTCCATCCGACAGGGGGTATATGGCTACACCTTC
D gene: -; J gene: TRBJ1-4; V gene: TRBV19; clone size: -; CDR3 protein: CASSIRRDEKLFF; CDR3 DNA: TGTGCCAGTAGTATAAGGCGGGATGAAAAACTGTTTTTT
D gene: -; J gene: TRBJ1-3; V gene: TRBV18; clone size: -; CDR3 protein: CASSPSGQGENTIYF; CDR3 DNA: TGTGCCAGCTCACCAAGTGGGCAGGGAGAAAACACCATATATTTT
D gene: -; J gene: TRBJ1-5; V gene: TRBV4-1; clone size: -; CDR3 protein: CASSQGGAGNQPQHF; CDR3 DNA: TGCGCCAGCAGCCAAGGGGGAGCAGGCAATCAGCCCCAGCATTTT
D gene: TRBD1; J gene: TRBJ2-5; V gene: TRBV29-1; clone size: -; CDR3 protein: CSVERTGGLETQYF; CDR3 DNA: TGCAGCGTTGAACGCACAGGGGGCTTGGAGACCCAGTACTTC
D gene: -; J gene: TRBJ1-1; V gene: TRBV24-1; clone size: -; CDR3 protein: CATTVSENTEAFF; CDR3 DNA: TGTGCCACCACCGTAAGCGAGAACACTGAAGCTTTCTTT
D gene: TRBD2; J gene: TRBJ2-5; V gene: TRBV6-2/TRBV6-3; clone size: -; CDR3 protein: CASSYSFGTSGKETQYF; CDR3 DNA: TGTGCCAGCAGTTACTCCTTCGGGACTAGCGGAAAAGAGACCCAGTACTTC
D gene: -; J gene: TRBJ2-2; V gene: TRBV15; clone size: -; CDR3 protein: CATSREGGRTGELFF; CDR3 DNA: TGTGCCACCAGCAGAGAGGGTGGGAGGACCGGGGAGCTGTTTTTT
D gene: TRBD1; J gene: TRBJ1-3; V gene: TRBV20-1; clone size: -; CDR3 protein: CSASGMTGPGNTIYF; CDR3 DNA: TGCAGTGCTAGTGGGATGACAGGGCCAGGAAACACCATATATTTT
D gene: TRBD1; J gene: TRBJ2-5; V gene: TRBV10-2; clone size: -; CDR3 protein: CATWTGTGEQTQYF; CDR3 DNA: TGCGCCACCTGGACCGGGACAGGGGAACAGACCCAGTACTTC
D gene: TRBD2; J gene: TRBJ2-4; V gene: TRBV5-1; clone size: -; CDR3 protein: CASSLGAGGTKNIQYF; CDR3 DNA: TGCGCCAGCAGCTTGGGGGCGGGAGGGACCAAAAACATTCAGTACTTC
D gene: -; J gene: TRBJ1-6; V gene: TRBV28; clone size: -; CDR3 protein: CASSLGSGGRSDSPLHF; CDR3 DNA: TGTGCCAGCAGTTTGGGATCGGGGGGCCGTAGCGATTCACCCCTCCACTTT
D gene: TRBD1; J gene: TRBJ2-3; V gene: TRBV9; clone size: -; CDR3 protein: CASSISRGYPSTDTQYF; CDR3 DNA: TGTGCCAGCAGCATAAGCAGGGGGTACCCTAGCACAGATACGCAGTATTTT
D gene: -; J gene: TRBJ2-6; V gene: TRBV19; clone size: -; CDR3 protein: CASSISDVSSGANVLTF; CDR3 DNA: TGTGCCAGTAGTATATCGGACGTAAGCTCTGGGGCCAACGTCCTGACTTTC
D gene: TRBD1; J gene: TRBJ1-2; V gene: TRBV18; clone size: -; CDR3 protein: CASSPIYRGRSYGYTF; CDR3 DNA: TGTGCCAGCTCACCAATCTACAGGGGAAGGAGCTATGGCTACACCTTC
D gene: -; J gene: TRBJ1-6; V gene: TRBV28; clone size: -; CDR3 protein: CASTVLGGGANSPLHF; CDR3 DNA: TGTGCCAGCACCGTATTGGGAGGGGGGGCAAATTCACCCCTCCACTTT
D gene: -; J gene: TRBJ2-3; V gene: TRBV7-9; clone size: once; CDR3 protein: CASSVRGGGSNTDTQYF; CDR3 DNA: TGTGCCAGCAGCGTAAGGGGTGGAGGCTCTAACACAGATACGCAGTATTTT
D gene: -; J gene: TRBJ1-2; V gene: TRBV18; clone size: -; CDR3 protein: CASSSPRYGYTF; CDR3 DNA: TGTGCCAGCTCCTCCCCCCGCTATGGCTACACCTTC
D gene: TRBD1; J gene: TRBJ2-7; V gene: TRBV11-2; clone size: -; CDR3 protein: CASSLNTGTGGFEQYF; CDR3 DNA: TGTGCCAGCAGCTTAAATACCGGGACAGGGGGCTTCGAGCAGTACTTC
D gene: -; J gene: TRBJ2-2; V gene: TRBV20-1; clone size: -; CDR3 protein: CSASWPGTGELFF; CDR3 DNA: TGCAGTGCTAGTTGGCCGGGTACCGGGGAGCTGTTTTTT
D gene: -; J gene: TRBJ1-5; V gene: TRBV30; clone size: -; CDR3 protein: CAWSSQLGSNQPQHF; CDR3 DNA: TGTGCCTGGAGTTCTCAACTTGGTAGCAATCAGCCCCAGCATTTT
D gene: TRBD1; J gene: TRBJ1-6; V gene: TRBV7-8; clone size: -; CDR3 protein: CASSPRWDREGNSPLHF; CDR3 DNA: TGTGCCAGCAGCCCCCGCTGGGACAGGGAAGGTAATTCACCCCTCCACTTT
D gene: -; J gene: TRBJ2-7; V gene: TRBV10-2; clone size: once; CDR3 protein: CASSDGQHSYEQYF; CDR3 DNA: TGCGCCAGCAGTGACGGCCAGCACTCCTACGAGCAGTACTTC
D gene: TRBD1; J gene: TRBJ1-6; V gene: TRBV27; clone size: -; CDR3 protein: CASRIRTGPGSPLHF; CDR3 DNA: TGTGCCAGCAGGATCAGGACAGGCCCTGGGTCACCCCTCCACTTT
D gene: -; J gene: TRBJ2-7; V gene: TRBV27; clone size: few; CDR3 protein: CASAWRESYEQYF; CDR3 DNA: TGTGCCAGCGCGTGGAGGGAGTCCTACGAGCAGTACTTC
D gene: -; J gene: TRBJ2-2; V gene: TRBV19; clone size: -; CDR3 protein: CATAQANTGELFF; CDR3 DNA: TGTGCCACCGCCCAGGCGAACACCGGGGAGCTGTTTTTT
D gene: -; J gene: TRBJ1-2; V gene: TRBV29-1; clone size: -; CDR3 protein: CSARQDLDYGYTF; CDR3 DNA: TGCAGCGCCCGACAGGACCTAGACTATGGCTACACCTTC
D gene: -; J gene: TRBJ1-6; V gene: TRBV2; clone size: -; CDR3 protein: CASTKRADSPLHF; CDR3 DNA: TGTGCCAGCACAAAGCGGGCGGATTCACCCCTCCACTTT
D gene: -; J gene: TRBJ2-1; V gene: TRBV7-2; clone size: -; CDR3 protein: CASSLAWGGRDEQFF; CDR3 DNA: TGTGCCAGCAGCTTAGCGTGGGGAGGTAGGGATGAGCAGTTCTTC
D gene: TRBD1; J gene: TRBJ2-2; V gene: TRBV7-6; clone size: few; CDR3 protein: CASSPRTGTNTGELFF; CDR3 DNA: TGTGCCAGCAGCCCCCGGACAGGGACGAACACCGGGGAGCTGTTTTTT